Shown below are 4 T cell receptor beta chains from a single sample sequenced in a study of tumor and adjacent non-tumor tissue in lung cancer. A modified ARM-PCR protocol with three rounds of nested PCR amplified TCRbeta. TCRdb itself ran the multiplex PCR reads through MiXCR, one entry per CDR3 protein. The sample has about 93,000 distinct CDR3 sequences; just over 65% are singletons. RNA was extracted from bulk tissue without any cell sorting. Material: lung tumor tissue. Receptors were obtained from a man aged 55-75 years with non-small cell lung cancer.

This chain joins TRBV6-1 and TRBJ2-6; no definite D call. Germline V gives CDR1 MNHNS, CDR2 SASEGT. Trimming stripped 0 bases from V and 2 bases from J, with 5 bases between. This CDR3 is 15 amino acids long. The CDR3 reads CASSEAKAGANVLTF. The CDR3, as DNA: TGTGCCAGCAGTGAAGCGAAGGCTGGGGCCAACGTCCTGACTTTC.

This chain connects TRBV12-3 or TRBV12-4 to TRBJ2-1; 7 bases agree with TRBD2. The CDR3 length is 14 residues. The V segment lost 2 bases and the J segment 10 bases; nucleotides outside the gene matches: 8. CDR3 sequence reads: CASSLPSSGPEQFF. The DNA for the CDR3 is TGTGCCAGCAGTTTACCTTCTAGCGGCCCCGAGCAGTTCTTC.

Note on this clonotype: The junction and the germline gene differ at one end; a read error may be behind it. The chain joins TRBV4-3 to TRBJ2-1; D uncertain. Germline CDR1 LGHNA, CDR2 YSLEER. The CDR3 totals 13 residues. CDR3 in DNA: TGCGCCAGCGGCCAAGCCTCCTCCTATGAGCAATCCTTC. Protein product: CASGQASSYEQSF.

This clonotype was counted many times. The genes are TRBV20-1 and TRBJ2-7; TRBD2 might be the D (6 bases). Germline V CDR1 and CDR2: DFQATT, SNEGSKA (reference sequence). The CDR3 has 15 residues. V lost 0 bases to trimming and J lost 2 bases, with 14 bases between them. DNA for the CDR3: TGCAGTGCTAGAGAGCGGGGCGGGGCGCCCTACGAGCAGTACTTC. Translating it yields CSARERGGAPYEQYF.